This T cell receptor (beta chain) was recorded in a study of T-cell reconstitution after alpha-beta-depleted transplantation in children. Unique molecular identifiers were used to barcode this TCRbeta library. TCRdb re-called the PCR reads through MiXCR, storing one row per CDR3 protein. The sample has 350,000 to 450,000 distinct CDR3 sequences; about an eighth are singletons. The V end lost 0 bases, the J end lost 10 bases, and 7 bases lay between the germline ends. CDR3 length equals 12 residues. Germline CDR1 LGHNA, CDR2 YNFKEQ. This clonotype was seen many times. Sequences were derived from PBMCs, sampled from the stem cell graft. The genes are TRBV4-2 and TRBJ2-1; the D is unclear. This TCR was sampled from a human donor who donated a stem cell graft to a child with Fanconi anemia. The CDR3 is CASSQDRTEQFF. In nucleotides, the CDR3 is TGTGCCAGCAGCCAAGACAGAACCGAGCAGTTCTTC.